A selection of T cell receptor beta chains follows, all from one sample in a study of Ad26.COV2.S vaccination and SARS-CoV-2 variants. The data were produced by immunoSEQ multiplex PCR, yet TCRdb's version contains in-frame clones alone and is incomplete. The sample records about 240,000 clones, around nine tenths being singletons. The source material was peripheral blood, sampled in a trial of Ad26.COV2.S vaccine versus placebo. The receptor source for this set is a person between 18 and 59 years old who received the Ad26.COV2.S COVID-19 vaccine or a placebo. Each CDR3 is given with its conserved first and last residue. The D gene is left open where the match is weak. Clone sizes are given selectively: once, few, many, or a class where the clone is expanded.

cdr3_aa: CASRAARELFF
cdr3_nt: TGTGCCAGCAGAGCCGCGAGGGAGCTGTTTTTT
clone_size: -
d_call: -
v_call: TRBV12-3/TRBV12-4
cdr3_length: 11
j_call: TRBJ2-2

cdr3_aa: CSAFSRTRLSTGELFF
cdr3_nt: TGCAGCGCCTTCTCTCGGACTCGCCTCTCCACCGGGGAGCTGTTTTTT
clone_size: -
d_call: -
v_call: TRBV29-1
cdr3_length: 16
j_call: TRBJ2-2

cdr3_aa: CASSEEISGANVLTF
cdr3_nt: TGTGCCAGCAGCGAAGAAATCTCTGGGGCCAACGTCCTGACTTTC
clone_size: -
d_call: -
v_call: TRBV9
cdr3_length: 15
j_call: TRBJ2-6

cdr3_aa: CASSLSRALNTIYF
cdr3_nt: TGTGCCAGCAGTTTATCCAGGGCCCTAAACACCATATATTTT
clone_size: -
d_call: -
v_call: TRBV28
cdr3_length: 14
j_call: TRBJ1-3

cdr3_aa: CASSPAKTTNEKLFF
cdr3_nt: TGTGCCAGCAGTCCCGCCAAGACAACTAATGAAAAACTGTTTTTT
clone_size: -
d_call: -
v_call: TRBV6-2/TRBV6-3
cdr3_length: 15
j_call: TRBJ1-4

cdr3_aa: CASSLGDTQYF
cdr3_nt: TGTGCCAGCAGTTTAGGGGATACGCAGTATTTT
clone_size: -
d_call: -
v_call: TRBV27
cdr3_length: 11
j_call: TRBJ2-3

cdr3_aa: CASSLTGVGRDGYTF
cdr3_nt: TGTGCCAGCAGCTTGACAGGGGTCGGAAGGGATGGCTACACCTTC
clone_size: -
d_call: TRBD1
v_call: TRBV11-1
cdr3_length: 15
j_call: TRBJ1-2

cdr3_aa: CASRHPMGLKGNEQFF
cdr3_nt: TGTGCCAGCAGACATCCCATGGGACTGAAGGGCAATGAGCAGTTCTTC
clone_size: -
d_call: -
v_call: TRBV11-2
cdr3_length: 16
j_call: TRBJ2-1

cdr3_aa: CAISVGGAGTGELFF
cdr3_nt: TGTGCCATCAGTGTGGGGGGCGCAGGGACCGGGGAGCTGTTTTTT
clone_size: -
d_call: -
v_call: TRBV10-3
cdr3_length: 15
j_call: TRBJ2-2

cdr3_aa: CASSLGLAGDYNEQFF
cdr3_nt: TGTGCCAGCAGCTTAGGACTAGCGGGAGACTACAATGAGCAGTTCTTC
clone_size: -
d_call: TRBD2
v_call: TRBV7-2
cdr3_length: 16
j_call: TRBJ2-1

cdr3_aa: CASSSTGVSGGYTF
cdr3_nt: TGTGCCAGTAGTTCCACAGGGGTTTCTGGTGGCTACACCTTC
clone_size: -
d_call: TRBD1
v_call: TRBV19
cdr3_length: 14
j_call: TRBJ1-2

cdr3_aa: CASSLYRGDNQPQHF
cdr3_nt: TGTGCCAGCAGTTTATACAGGGGTGACAATCAGCCCCAGCATTTT
clone_size: -
d_call: TRBD1
v_call: TRBV27
cdr3_length: 15
j_call: TRBJ1-5

cdr3_aa: CASSSKETQYF
cdr3_nt: TGTGCCAGCAGCTCCAAAGAGACCCAGTACTTC
clone_size: -
d_call: -
v_call: TRBV11-2
cdr3_length: 11
j_call: TRBJ2-5

cdr3_aa: CASSYVAGGRYEQYF
cdr3_nt: TGTGCCAGCAGTTACGTGGCGGGGGGCAGGTACGAGCAGTACTTC
clone_size: -
d_call: TRBD2
v_call: TRBV6-2/TRBV6-3
cdr3_length: 15
j_call: TRBJ2-7

cdr3_aa: CASSGRQGTGLYEQYF
cdr3_nt: TGTGCCAGCAGCGGTCGACAGGGCACCGGACTATACGAGCAGTACTTC
clone_size: once
d_call: -
v_call: TRBV3-1/TRBV3-2
cdr3_length: 16
j_call: TRBJ2-7

cdr3_aa: CASSLTATSTDTQYF
cdr3_nt: TGTGCCAGCAGTTTAACCGCTACTAGCACAGATACGCAGTATTTT
clone_size: -
d_call: -
v_call: TRBV27
cdr3_length: 15
j_call: TRBJ2-3

cdr3_aa: CASSYGPDTQYF
cdr3_nt: TGTGCCAGCAGTTATGGCCCAGATACGCAGTATTTT
clone_size: -
d_call: -
v_call: TRBV6-5
cdr3_length: 12
j_call: TRBJ2-3

cdr3_aa: CASSPPRRQYF
cdr3_nt: TGTGCCAGCAGCCCCCCCCGAAGGCAGTATTTT
clone_size: -
d_call: -
v_call: TRBV3-1/TRBV3-2
cdr3_length: 11
j_call: TRBJ2-3

cdr3_aa: CASREDMRFGELFF
cdr3_nt: TGTGCCAGTAGAGAGGACATGAGATTTGGGGAGCTGTTTTTT
clone_size: -
d_call: -
v_call: TRBV19
cdr3_length: 14
j_call: TRBJ2-2

cdr3_aa: CAWGGAGLYEQYF
cdr3_nt: TGTGCCTGGGGGGGGGCAGGGTTGTACGAGCAGTACTTC
clone_size: -
d_call: -
v_call: TRBV30
cdr3_length: 13
j_call: TRBJ2-7

cdr3_aa: CASSGGTVDGYTF
cdr3_nt: TGTGCCAGTAGTGGAGGGACGGTTGATGGCTACACCTTC
clone_size: once
d_call: -
v_call: TRBV19
cdr3_length: 13
j_call: TRBJ1-2

cdr3_aa: CASSTSAKGEAFF
cdr3_nt: TGTGCCAGCAGTACCAGCGCGAAAGGTGAGGCTTTCTTT
clone_size: -
d_call: -
v_call: TRBV28
cdr3_length: 13
j_call: TRBJ1-1

cdr3_aa: CASSQQGRNEQFF
cdr3_nt: TGTGCCAGCAGCCAGCAAGGTCGGAATGAGCAGTTCTTC
clone_size: -
d_call: -
v_call: TRBV3-1/TRBV3-2
cdr3_length: 13
j_call: TRBJ2-1

cdr3_aa: CASSHRDRGVYGYTF
cdr3_nt: TGCGCCAGCAGCCACCGGGACAGGGGGGTCTATGGCTACACCTTC
clone_size: -
d_call: TRBD1
v_call: TRBV4-1
cdr3_length: 15
j_call: TRBJ1-2

cdr3_aa: CASQSYSYNEQFF
cdr3_nt: TGTGCCAGCCAATCTTACTCCTACAATGAGCAGTTCTTC
clone_size: -
d_call: -
v_call: TRBV28
cdr3_length: 13
j_call: TRBJ2-1

cdr3_aa: CASSEEAGRDEKLFF
cdr3_nt: TGTGCCAGCAGTGAAGAGGCAGGGCGGGATGAAAAACTGTTTTTT
clone_size: many
d_call: -
v_call: TRBV6-1
cdr3_length: 15
j_call: TRBJ1-4

cdr3_aa: CASRTGTKLEKLFF
cdr3_nt: TGTGCCAGCAGGACCGGGACAAAGTTAGAAAAACTGTTTTTT
clone_size: -
d_call: -
v_call: TRBV27
cdr3_length: 14
j_call: TRBJ1-4

cdr3_aa: CASSLENRGDQPQHF
cdr3_nt: TGTGCCAGCAGCTTAGAAAACAGGGGAGATCAGCCCCAGCATTTT
clone_size: -
d_call: TRBD1
v_call: TRBV7-2
cdr3_length: 15
j_call: TRBJ1-5

cdr3_aa: CASSSDRLKETQYF
cdr3_nt: TGTGCCAGCAGCTCCGACAGATTAAAAGAGACCCAGTACTTC
clone_size: -
d_call: -
v_call: TRBV7-2
cdr3_length: 14
j_call: TRBJ2-5

cdr3_aa: CASGQAGSGNTIYF
cdr3_nt: TGTGCCAGCGGACAGGCGGGGTCTGGAAACACCATATATTTT
clone_size: -
d_call: TRBD1
v_call: TRBV28
cdr3_length: 14
j_call: TRBJ1-3

cdr3_aa: CASSEKGNIAGGPGEQYF
cdr3_nt: TGTGCCAGCAGCGAGAAGGGGAATATAGCGGGAGGGCCGGGCGAGCAGTACTTC
clone_size: -
d_call: TRBD2
v_call: TRBV9
cdr3_length: 18
j_call: TRBJ2-7

cdr3_aa: CAWSYGATEAFF
cdr3_nt: TGTGCCTGGAGTTATGGCGCCACTGAAGCTTTCTTT
clone_size: -
d_call: -
v_call: TRBV30
cdr3_length: 12
j_call: TRBJ1-1

cdr3_aa: CASSQGSANYGYTF
cdr3_nt: TGTGCCAGCAGCCAAGGGTCAGCTAACTATGGCTACACCTTC
clone_size: -
d_call: -
v_call: TRBV3-1/TRBV3-2
cdr3_length: 14
j_call: TRBJ1-2

cdr3_aa: CASSRRTGGGSDTQYF
cdr3_nt: TGTGCCAGCAGCCGGAGGACAGGGGGTGGGTCAGATACGCAGTATTTT
clone_size: -
d_call: TRBD1
v_call: TRBV6-2/TRBV6-3
cdr3_length: 16
j_call: TRBJ2-3